This passage covers 2 T cell receptor beta chains from one sample sequenced in a study of blood T cell repertoires in COVID-19. Assay used: immunoSEQ multiplex PCR; TCRdb lists only in-frame clones, some missing. Among fewer than 600,000 clones, approximately 90% were seen once, and the ten largest hold 1.8%. Sequencing was carried out using PBMCs or T cells enriched from blood (not recorded which). The source of these receptors is a woman aged 40 to 49 who had recovered from COVID-19.

This rearrangement joins TRBV4-3 to TRBJ2-2; TRBD2 matches 13 bases. V lost 5 bases to trimming and J lost 0 bases; unmatched junction nucleotides: 9. The CDR3 runs 19 residues. Germline V gives CDR1 LGHNA, CDR2 YSLEER. CDR3 DNA: TGCGCCAGCAGCAACCGTCCGGGACTAGCGGGATCGAACACCGGGGAGCTGTTTTTT. Its protein is CASSNRPGLAGSNTGELFF.

The chain carries TRBV13 and TRBJ2-3, with 8 nucleotides matching TRBD2. J lost 5 bases, V lost 5 bases, and 6 bases had no gene match. The CDR3 extends over 14 amino acids. Germline values: CDR1 PRHDT, CDR2 FYEKMQ (reference sequence). CDR3 residues: CASSQAGEGDTQYF. CDR3 sequence (DNA): TGTGCCAGCAGCCAAGCGGGGGAGGGAGATACGCAGTATTTT.